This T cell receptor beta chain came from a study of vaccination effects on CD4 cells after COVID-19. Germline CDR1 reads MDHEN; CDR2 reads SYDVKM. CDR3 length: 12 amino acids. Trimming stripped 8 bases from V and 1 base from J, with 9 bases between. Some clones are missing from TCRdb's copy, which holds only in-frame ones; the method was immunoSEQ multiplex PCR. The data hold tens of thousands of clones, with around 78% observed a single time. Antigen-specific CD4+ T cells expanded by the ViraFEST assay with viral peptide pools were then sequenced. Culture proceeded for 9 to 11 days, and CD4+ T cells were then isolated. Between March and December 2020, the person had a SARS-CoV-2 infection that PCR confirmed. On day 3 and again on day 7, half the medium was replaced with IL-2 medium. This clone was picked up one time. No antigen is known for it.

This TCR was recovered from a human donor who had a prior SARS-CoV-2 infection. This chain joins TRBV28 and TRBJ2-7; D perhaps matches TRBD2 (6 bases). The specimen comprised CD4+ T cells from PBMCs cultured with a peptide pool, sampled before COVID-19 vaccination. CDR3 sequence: CASRESSYEQYF. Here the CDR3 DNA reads TGTGCCAGCCGGGAGTCATCCTACGAGCAGTACTTC.